Listed below are T cell receptor beta chains from one sample, sequenced in a study of PD-1 blockade in classical Hodgkin lymphoma. This table comes from immunoSEQ multiplex PCR, and its TCRdb copy is limited to in-frame clones, with some not included. The table has about 64,000 clones, 90% to 95% seen once; the top ten hold more than 7.5%. The sample in question was peripheral blood mononuclear cells (PBMCs), obtained before the fourth cycle of nivolumab. These receptors originate from a human donor with classical Hodgkin lymphoma. The CDR3 runs from the conserved cysteine through the conserved F or W. Fields, in order: CDR3 DNA, CDR3 protein, clone size, V gene, J gene, CDR3 length, D gene. A D gene is named only where the DNA matches it firmly. Size values are once, few and many counts, or a class for expanded clones, and some rows have none.

DNA: TGTGCCAGCAGTTTACTCTGGGGACGAGAGACCCAGTACTTC; CDR3: CASSLLWGRETQYF; size: -; V: TRBV28; J: TRBJ2-5; length: 14; D: -
DNA: TGTGCCTGTACACCGGGACAGGGGACCTACAATGAGCAGTTCTTC; CDR3: CACTPGQGTYNEQFF; size: -; V: TRBV6-5; J: TRBJ2-1; length: 15; D: TRBD1
DNA: TGTGCCAGCAGTTTACTAGCGGGGGGGCAAGATACGCAGTATTTT; CDR3: CASSLLAGGQDTQYF; size: -; V: TRBV28; J: TRBJ2-3; length: 15; D: TRBD2
DNA: TGTGCCAGCAGCTTAGCGCAGGACCATATGGGTTCCAATGAGCAGTTCTTC; CDR3: CASSLAQDHMGSNEQFF; size: -; V: TRBV7-6; J: TRBJ2-1; length: 17; D: -
DNA: TGTGCCAGCAGCCCAAGACAGTCCCCGCGTTGGGGTGATACGCAGTATTTT; CDR3: CASSPRQSPRWGDTQYF; size: once; V: TRBV7-9; J: TRBJ2-3; length: 17; D: -
DNA: TGTGCCAGCAGCTTAGACCCCCAGGCGGAGACCCAGTACTTC; CDR3: CASSLDPQAETQYF; size: -; V: TRBV7-9; J: TRBJ2-5; length: 14; D: -
DNA: TGCGCCAGCAGCCCGCCGTTCTCGGGGACTGAAGCTTTCTTT; CDR3: CASSPPFSGTEAFF; size: -; V: TRBV5-1; J: TRBJ1-1; length: 14; D: -
DNA: TGTGCCATCAGTCCACTCCCATCTAGCACAGATACGCAGTATTTT; CDR3: CAISPLPSSTDTQYF; size: -; V: TRBV10-3; J: TRBJ2-3; length: 15; D: -
DNA: TGTGCCAGCAGTCGAAGCATGGGGGGGTACGAGCAGTACTTC; CDR3: CASSRSMGGYEQYF; size: -; V: TRBV6-5; J: TRBJ2-7; length: 14; D: TRBD2
DNA: TGCGCCAGCAGCGTAGACACATGGAACACTGAAGCTTTCTTT; CDR3: CASSVDTWNTEAFF; size: -; V: TRBV5-1; J: TRBJ1-1; length: 14; D: -
DNA: TGTGCCAGCAGCCAAGACAGGGGAACCTACGAGCAGTACTTC; CDR3: CASSQDRGTYEQYF; size: -; V: TRBV7-9; J: TRBJ2-7; length: 14; D: TRBD1
DNA: TGTGCCAGCAGCCCCGTTGGAGCTAGCGGGAACGAGCAGTACTTC; CDR3: CASSPVGASGNEQYF; size: -; V: TRBV7-2; J: TRBJ2-7; length: 15; D: TRBD2
DNA: TGTGCCAGCCTTCTTAATGAAAAACTGTTTTTT; CDR3: CASLLNEKLFF; size: -; V: TRBV2; J: TRBJ1-4; length: 11; D: -
DNA: TGCGCCAGCAGCCTGTTAACAGGGAATGAGCAGTTCTTC; CDR3: CASSLLTGNEQFF; size: -; V: TRBV5-1; J: TRBJ2-1; length: 13; D: -
DNA: TGTGCCAGCAGCCCCGGGGGCGGGGCCTACAATGAGCAGTTCTTC; CDR3: CASSPGGGAYNEQFF; size: -; V: TRBV5-4; J: TRBJ2-1; length: 15; D: -
DNA: TGTGCCAGCAGTGAACGGACAGGGTCACCCTACGAGCAGTACTTC; CDR3: CASSERTGSPYEQYF; size: once; V: TRBV6-1; J: TRBJ2-7; length: 15; D: TRBD1
DNA: TGTGCCAGTAACAATGGACAGGGGGTCAGTGAGCAGTTCTTC; CDR3: CASNNGQGVSEQFF; size: once; V: TRBV19; J: TRBJ2-1; length: 14; D: TRBD1
DNA: TGTGCCAGCAGCTTGTTTGGAACCTACGAGCAGTACTTC; CDR3: CASSLFGTYEQYF; size: -; V: TRBV5-6; J: TRBJ2-7; length: 13; D: -
DNA: TGTGCCAGCAGCTTAGGAGGCAGCTACTATGGCTACACCTTC; CDR3: CASSLGGSYYGYTF; size: -; V: TRBV7-9; J: TRBJ1-2; length: 14; D: -
DNA: TGTGCCACCAGCAGAGTGGGGACAGGCTCCGCCGAGCAGTACTTC; CDR3: CATSRVGTGSAEQYF; size: -; V: TRBV15; J: TRBJ2-7; length: 15; D: TRBD1
DNA: TGTGCCAGCAGCCCGCGTACAATGGTGGCAGATACGCAGTATTTT; CDR3: CASSPRTMVADTQYF; size: -; V: TRBV7-9; J: TRBJ2-3; length: 15; D: -
DNA: TGTGCCAGCAGCCAAGGGAGCCGAAGCTCCTACGAGCAGTACTTC; CDR3: CASSQGSRSSYEQYF; size: -; V: TRBV9; J: TRBJ2-7; length: 15; D: -
DNA: TGTGCCAGCAGTTCCGGGGAGGCCACCGGGGAGCTGTTTTTT; CDR3: CASSSGEATGELFF; size: -; V: TRBV28; J: TRBJ2-2; length: 14; D: -
DNA: TGTGCCAGCAGCTTAGATCCACTAGCTGCCTACGAGCAGTACTTC; CDR3: CASSLDPLAAYEQYF; size: -; V: TRBV11-2; J: TRBJ2-7; length: 15; D: -
DNA: TGTGCCAGCAGGACAGGGGATAACATAGATACGCAGTATTTT; CDR3: CASRTGDNIDTQYF; size: -; V: TRBV28; J: TRBJ2-3; length: 14; D: TRBD1
DNA: TGTGCCAGCTCACCTGACAGCTATAGCAATCAGCCCCAGCATTTT; CDR3: CASSPDSYSNQPQHF; size: -; V: TRBV18; J: TRBJ1-5; length: 15; D: -
DNA: TGTGCCAGCAGTTCTTTAACCTCCTACGAGCAGTACTTC; CDR3: CASSSLTSYEQYF; size: -; V: TRBV6-6; J: TRBJ2-7; length: 13; D: -
DNA: TGTGCCAGCAGCGTAATGGGGGCCGGGGAGCTGTTTTTT; CDR3: CASSVMGAGELFF; size: -; V: TRBV9; J: TRBJ2-2; length: 13; D: -
DNA: TGTGCCAGCAGTGCGCTAGCGCTTACCGGGGAGCTGTTTTTT; CDR3: CASSALALTGELFF; size: -; V: TRBV25-1; J: TRBJ2-2; length: 14; D: -
DNA: TGTGCCAGTAGTCCCAGGACAGGGTTCAGTTTCAATCAGCCCCAGCATTTT; CDR3: CASSPRTGFSFNQPQHF; size: few; V: TRBV19; J: TRBJ1-5; length: 17; D: TRBD1
DNA: TGTGCCAGTAGCCCCTGGCAGGGCTCGACTAATGAAAAACTGTTTTTT; CDR3: CASSPWQGSTNEKLFF; size: -; V: TRBV19; J: TRBJ1-4; length: 16; D: -
DNA: TGTGCCAGCAGCCTTCGGACAGGGGGCTTGGAGACCCAGTACTTC; CDR3: CASSLRTGGLETQYF; size: once; V: TRBV5-4; J: TRBJ2-5; length: 15; D: TRBD1
DNA: TGTGCCAGCAGACCGGGACAGGGGCTTGCCTACGAGCAGTACTTC; CDR3: CASRPGQGLAYEQYF; size: -; V: TRBV28; J: TRBJ2-7; length: 15; D: TRBD1
DNA: TGTGCCAGCAGCTTAGATGGCGGGGGCGCGTGGAATGAGCAGTTCTTC; CDR3: CASSLDGGGAWNEQFF; size: -; V: TRBV7-6; J: TRBJ2-1; length: 16; D: -
DNA: TGCGCCAGCAGCTCCCAGGGCAGCGCGGGGACCGGGGAGCTGTTTTTT; CDR3: CASSSQGSAGTGELFF; size: -; V: TRBV5-1; J: TRBJ2-2; length: 16; D: -
DNA: TGTGCCAGCAGCCTAGCCGGGACTTACGAGCAGTACTTC; CDR3: CASSLAGTYEQYF; size: -; V: TRBV11-2; J: TRBJ2-7; length: 13; D: -
DNA: TGCGCCAGCAGCCAAAACCCGCCTTACAGGGAAGGAGCGGAAAAACTGTTTTTT; CDR3: CASSQNPPYREGAEKLFF; size: -; V: TRBV4-1; J: TRBJ1-4; length: 18; D: -
DNA: TGTGCCAGCACCTCCTCCCCGGGGGCTGGGGCCAACGTCCTGACTTTC; CDR3: CASTSSPGAGANVLTF; size: -; V: TRBV7-9; J: TRBJ2-6; length: 16; D: -
DNA: TGTGCCAGCAGCTTGGGACTTGGCACAGATACGCAGTATTTT; CDR3: CASSLGLGTDTQYF; size: -; V: TRBV9; J: TRBJ2-3; length: 14; D: -
DNA: TGTGCCAGCAGCTTAGGGATAGATCTTTCAGATACGCAGTATTTT; CDR3: CASSLGIDLSDTQYF; size: -; V: TRBV7-6; J: TRBJ2-3; length: 15; D: -
DNA: TGTGCCACCAGCGGATTACGACTAGCCGATGAGCAGTTCTTC; CDR3: CATSGLRLADEQFF; size: -; V: TRBV15; J: TRBJ2-1; length: 14; D: TRBD2
DNA: TGCGCCAGCAGCTTGGTGCCGAACACTGAAGCTTTCTTT; CDR3: CASSLVPNTEAFF; size: -; V: TRBV5-1; J: TRBJ1-1; length: 13; D: -
DNA: TGTGCCAGCAGCGGCGGGGACAGGGACCCCCTCAGAGATGAGCAGTTCTTC; CDR3: CASSGGDRDPLRDEQFF; size: -; V: TRBV5-4; J: TRBJ2-1; length: 17; D: TRBD1
DNA: TGTGCCAGCGATCGGGTCTCTTACGAGCAGTACTTC; CDR3: CASDRVSYEQYF; size: -; V: TRBV6-4; J: TRBJ2-7; length: 12; D: -
DNA: TGTGCCAGCAGCCAAGAAATCGGACTAGCGAGCGAGCAGTACTTC; CDR3: CASSQEIGLASEQYF; size: -; V: TRBV4-2; J: TRBJ2-7; length: 15; D: TRBD2
DNA: TGTGCCAGCACCCTTTATATGGCCGGGGAGCTGTTTTTT; CDR3: CASTLYMAGELFF; size: once; V: TRBV28; J: TRBJ2-2; length: 13; D: -
DNA: TGTGCCAGCTCAGTGACTAGCGGGGGGTTTGAGACCCAGTACTTC; CDR3: CASSVTSGGFETQYF; size: -; V: TRBV18; J: TRBJ2-5; length: 15; D: TRBD2
DNA: TGTGCCAGCAGCTTCACCTCCGGGAACACCATATATTTT; CDR3: CASSFTSGNTIYF; size: -; V: TRBV13; J: TRBJ1-3; length: 13; D: -
DNA: TGTGCCAGTAGTATTTCCACTAGACGCATTGGTATAGATGAGCAGTTCTTC; CDR3: CASSISTRRIGIDEQFF; size: -; V: TRBV19; J: TRBJ2-1; length: 17; D: -
DNA: TGTGCCAGCAGCTATATAGCGGGGGGGGGCACAGATACGCAGTATTTT; CDR3: CASSYIAGGGTDTQYF; size: -; V: TRBV9; J: TRBJ2-3; length: 16; D: TRBD2
DNA: TGCAGCGTTGAGGGCCTTACCGGGGCAGATACGCAGTATTTT; CDR3: CSVEGLTGADTQYF; size: -; V: TRBV29-1; J: TRBJ2-3; length: 14; D: -
DNA: TGTGCCAGCAGTTACTCATTGGTGGGCACCATATATTTT; CDR3: CASSYSLVGTIYF; size: -; V: TRBV6-5; J: TRBJ1-3; length: 13; D: -
DNA: TGTGCCAGCAGTTATGGGACTAGCGGACAAGAGACCCAGTACTTC; CDR3: CASSYGTSGQETQYF; size: few; V: TRBV27; J: TRBJ2-5; length: 15; D: TRBD2
DNA: TGTGCCAGCTCACCACGGCGGGACGGGGAGCTGTTTTTT; CDR3: CASSPRRDGELFF; size: -; V: TRBV18; J: TRBJ2-2; length: 13; D: -
DNA: TGTGCCAGCAGCCCCCTAGGGACAGGGGGGGTCTACGAGCAGTACTTC; CDR3: CASSPLGTGGVYEQYF; size: -; V: TRBV11-2; J: TRBJ2-7; length: 16; D: TRBD1
DNA: TGTGCCAGCCGATCCGTCCCGGGAACCGTCAAAGGCACTGAAGCTTTCTTT; CDR3: CASRSVPGTVKGTEAFF; size: -; V: TRBV7-2; J: TRBJ1-1; length: 17; D: -
DNA: TGTGCCACCGCGGGACTCAGCACAGATACGCAGTATTTT; CDR3: CATAGLSTDTQYF; size: once; V: TRBV19; J: TRBJ2-3; length: 13; D: -
DNA: TGCAGCGTTGAGAGGACTAGCGCCCACTCCTACGAGCAGTACTTC; CDR3: CSVERTSAHSYEQYF; size: -; V: TRBV29-1; J: TRBJ2-7; length: 15; D: TRBD2
DNA: TGTGCCAGCGCACTGACAGGGGTCTACGAGCAGTACTTC; CDR3: CASALTGVYEQYF; size: -; V: TRBV19; J: TRBJ2-7; length: 13; D: TRBD1